One and the same sample provided the 8 T cell receptor beta chains below, sequenced in a study of blood T cell repertoires in COVID-19. This table comes from immunoSEQ multiplex PCR, and its TCRdb copy is limited to in-frame clones, with some not included. The sample lists approximately 300,000 clones; 85% to 90% were seen once. Input material: peripheral blood. These receptors came from a middle-aged man with acute or convalescent COVID-19.

V and J are TRBV2 and TRBJ1-5; D ambiguous. The CDR3 consists of 13 residues. V dropped 2 bases and J dropped 6 bases, with 8 bases sitting between them. Germline CDR1 SNHLY, CDR2 FYNNEI. CDR3 sequence (DNA): TGTGCCAGCAGTGAACGGGGAAGTCAGCCCCAGCATTTT. Its translation is CASSERGSQPQHF.

V usage is TRBV28 and J usage is TRBJ2-7; D uncertain. There are 14 residues in the CDR3. V was cut by 2 bases and J by 0 bases, with 8 bases left in between. Per germline, CDR1 MDHEN and CDR2 SYDVKM. The CDR3 sequence is CASSLESFSYEQYF. The CDR3, as DNA: TGTGCCAGCAGTTTAGAAAGCTTCTCCTACGAGCAGTACTTC.

CDR3 region: CASSPGGRISEGAFF. CDR3 nucleotide sequence: TGTGCCAGCAGCCCCGGGGGTCGAATTTCCGAGGGAGCTTTCTTT. V gene TRBV7-2 combines with J gene TRBJ1-1; TRBD1 is a possible D gene (5 bases). Looked up from germline, CDR1 is SGHTA and CDR2 is FQGNSA. The germline V and J ends were trimmed by 5 bases and 10 bases, with 23 bases remaining between them. The CDR3 totals 15 residues.

V gene TRBV6-5 combines with J gene TRBJ1-3, with a possible D match to TRBD1 (5 bases). Germline V lookup: CDR1 MNHEY, CDR2 SVGAGI. V was cut by 6 bases and J by 0 bases, with 12 bases left in between. This CDR3 spans 15 amino acids. This CDR3 is CASRKGRLSGNTIYF. Written as DNA, the CDR3 is TGTGCCAGCAGGAAGGGGCGCCTCTCTGGAAACACCATATATTTT.

This clone is a singleton in its sample. V is TRBV5-6 and J is TRBJ2-1, with D uncertain. There are 18 residues in the CDR3. Germline CDR1 is SGHDT and CDR2 is YYEEEE. V lost 6 bases, J lost 4 bases, and 26 bases lay in between. In nucleotides, the CDR3 is TGTGCCAGCACCAACCTCGGGTCCGGAAAGGTACCTTACAATGAGCAGTTCTTC. Protein product: CASTNLGSGKVPYNEQFF. Complete variable domain (other parts from reference TRBV5-6 and TRBJ2-1): DAGVTQSPTHLIKTRGQQVTLRCSPKSGHDTVSWYQQALGQGPQFIFQYYEEEERQRGNFPDRFSGHQFPNYSSELNVNALLLGDSALYLCASTNLGSGKVPYNEQFFGPGTRLTVL.

The J gene is TRBJ1-3, the V gene TRBV5-8; 7 bases agree with TRBD1. The CDR3 consists of 15 residues. Trimming at V came to 0 bases and at J to 4 bases, leaving 4 bases not matched to a gene. The germline V gene has CDR1 SGHTS and CDR2 YDEGEE. For the CDR3, the DNA is TGTGCCAGCAGCTTGGAGGGGACAGCCGGAAACACCATATATTTT. Protein product: CASSLEGTAGNTIYF. The variable domain in full, with the rest retrieved from reference TRBV5-8 and TRBJ1-3, is EAGVTQSPTHLIKTRGQQATLRCSPISGHTSVYWYQQALGLGLQFLLWYDEGEERNRGNFPPRFSGRQFPNYSSELNVNALELEDSALYLCASSLEGTAGNTIYFGEGSWLTVV.

The rearrangement uses TRBV5-1 and TRBJ1-2; TRBD1 matches at 10 bases. Germline V gene sequence: CDR1 SGHRS, CDR2 YFSETQ. The CDR3 has 14 amino acids. V trimming: 3 bases; J trimming: 4 bases; junction bases outside the gene matches: 3. CDR3 protein: CASSSTGGSYGYTF. The DNA of the CDR3 is TGCGCCAGCAGCTCGACAGGGGGCAGCTATGGCTACACCTTC.

This clone came up once. This chain uses TRBV7-2 with TRBJ1-6; TRBD1 aligns across 9 bases. CDR3 length: 17 amino acids. Germline V CDR1 and CDR2: SGHTA, FQGNSA. Unmatched junction bases numbered 10, after V lost 6 bases and J lost 4 bases. For the CDR3, the DNA is TGTGCCAGCAGAGGGCTGGACAGGGGCTTTTATAATTCACCCCTCCACTTT. It is translated as CASRGLDRGFYNSPLHF.